This TCR beta chain was sequenced for a study of graft-versus-host responses after intestinal transplantation. Germline loops: CDR1 LGHNA, CDR2 YNFKEQ. This CDR3 is 15 amino acids long. V was shortened by 9 bases and J by 2 bases, with 17 bases between the two germline ends. Produced via immunoSEQ multiplex PCR; TCRdb's table is partial and in-frame only. Here the sample spans some 22,000 clones, 56% being singletons. General study findings and limits: Early post-transplant declines in HvG were associated with peak levels of circulating GvH clones.

The chain combines TRBV4-2 with TRBJ2-1; D unclear. This sample comprised alloreactive CD4+ T cells from a mixed lymphocyte reaction culture, obtained before intestinal transplant. Stated subset: CFSE-low proliferating T cells sorted from roughly 6-day pre-transplant mixed lymphocyte reaction (GvH or HvG direction). The TCR sequence derives from a human patient who received an intestinal transplant. This CDR3 reads CASASHLSTYNEQFF. For the CDR3, the DNA is TGTGCCAGTGCAAGCCATCTTTCCACCTACAATGAGCAGTTCTTC.